The 2 T cell receptor beta chains reported below all come from one sample, sequenced in a study of regulatory T cells in long-lasting Graves disease. Time point of the sample: newly diagnosed GD, antithyroid drugs for less than 3 months. Construction of the TCR library relied on RNA isolated from PBMCs. Both iRepertoire HTBI primers and Arm-PCR of CDR3 regions were used to build the TCR beta libraries. TCRdb re-called the multiplex PCR reads through MiXCR, storing one row per CDR3 protein. Of around 400,000 distinct CDR3 sequences listed, around 15% were seen once; the top ten hold roughly 20%. The material was peripheral blood mononuclear cells (PBMCs), obtained at new diagnosis, from a patient treated with antithyroid drugs. The receptors derive from a female donor with Graves disease.

This clonotype was seen ten or more times. V and J are TRBV28 and TRBJ1-5; possible D gene TRBD1, 5 bases. The V end was cut by 7 bases, the J end by 4 bases, with 17 bases between. This CDR3 has 15 amino acids. Germline V gives CDR1 MDHEN, CDR2 SYDVKM. The CDR3 reads CASTSAVGTNQPQHF. The CDR3 region has the DNA TGTGCCAGCACCTCTGCGGTGGGGACGAATCAGCCCCAGCATTTT. Variable domain in full (rest from reference TRBV28 and TRBJ1-5): DVKVTQSSRYLVKRTGEKVFLECVQDMDHENMFWYRQDPGLGLRLIYFSYDVKMKEKGDIPEGYSVSREKKERFSLILESASTNQTSMYLCASTSAVGTNQPQHFGDGTRLSIL.

This clonotype was found once. The V gene is TRBV12-3 or TRBV12-4, the J gene TRBJ2-3; 10 bases line up with TRBD2. The CDR3 is made up of 14 amino acids. V lost 6 bases to trimming and J lost 6 bases; unmatched junction nucleotides: 6. The CDR3 DNA sequence: TGTGCCAGCAGCCGCGGACTAGCGGCCGATACGCAGTATTTT. Translated: CASSRGLAADTQYF.